This record concerns one T cell receptor (beta chain) sequence. What it binds is not known. CDR1 and CDR2 (germline): LNHDA, SQIVND (reference sequence). The CDR3 extends over 14 amino acids. V dropped 4 bases and J dropped 5 bases, with 14 bases sitting between them. The sample belongs to a study of T-cell memory formation after mild COVID-19. Study at large: TCR clusters mostly belonged to single donors. The study's findings and limits: Pre-infection memory carried some responding clones, suggesting that cross-reactive memory joined. Later expanders leaned CD4+, whereas day 15 to 85 contracting clones were balanced CD4/CD8.

TCRdb redid the calling of the 5' RACE reads with MiXCR, one entry per CDR3 protein. The sample lists under 400,000 distinct CDR3 sequences, 25% to 30% occurring once. This receptor was obtained from an adult woman who had mild COVID-19 (a few samples of this study predate the infection). Cell type and time point are not known. The chain employs TRBV19 and TRBJ1-1; possibly TRBD1 for D (5 bases). The sequenced sample consisted of PBMCs or a T cell subset sorted from them (not recorded which). The CDR3 sequence is CASSTQGGRTEAFF. CDR3 nucleotides: TGTGCCAGTAGTACTCAGGGAGGTAGGACTGAAGCTTTCTTT.